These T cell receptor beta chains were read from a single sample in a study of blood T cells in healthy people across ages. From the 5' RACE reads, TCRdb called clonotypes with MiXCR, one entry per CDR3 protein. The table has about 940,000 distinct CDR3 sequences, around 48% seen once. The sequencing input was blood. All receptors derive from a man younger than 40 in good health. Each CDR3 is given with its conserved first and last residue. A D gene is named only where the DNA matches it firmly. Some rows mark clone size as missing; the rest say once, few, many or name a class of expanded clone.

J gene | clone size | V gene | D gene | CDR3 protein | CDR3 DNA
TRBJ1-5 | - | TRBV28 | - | CASSLTGDLNQPQHF | TGTGCCAGCAGTTTGACCGGAGACCTCAATCAGCCCCAGCATTTT
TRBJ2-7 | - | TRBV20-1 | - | CSARPPERSYEQYF | TGCAGTGCTCGACCGCCGGAAAGGAGCTACGAGCAGTACTTC
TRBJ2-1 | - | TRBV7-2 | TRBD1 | CASSLWGQTGNEQFF | TGTGCCAGCAGCTTATGGGGACAGACAGGCAATGAGCAGTTCTTC
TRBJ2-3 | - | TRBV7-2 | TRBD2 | CASSTFSGTSTDTQYF | TGTGCCAGCAGCACCTTTAGCGGGACTAGCACAGATACGCAGTATTTT
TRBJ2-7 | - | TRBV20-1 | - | CSARPWTVNYEQYF | TGCAGTGCTAGACCATGGACAGTTAACTACGAGCAGTACTTC
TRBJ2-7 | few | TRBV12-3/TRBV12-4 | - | CASSHAVGEQYF | TGTGCCAGCAGCCACGCAGTGGGCGAGCAGTACTTC
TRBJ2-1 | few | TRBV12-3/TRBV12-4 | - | CASSSRLDQYNEQFF | TGTGCCAGCAGTTCCCGACTAGACCAATACAATGAGCAGTTCTTC
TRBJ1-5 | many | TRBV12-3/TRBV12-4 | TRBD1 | CASGWGQGGPQHF | TGTGCCAGCGGATGGGGACAGGGTGGTCCCCAGCATTTT
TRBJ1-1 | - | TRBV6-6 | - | CASSYVQGGMNTEAFF | TGTGCCAGCAGTTACGTTCAGGGAGGAATGAACACTGAAGCTTTCTTT
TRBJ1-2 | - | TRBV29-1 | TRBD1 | CSVDPAGGGYTF | TGCAGCGTTGACCCCGCAGGGGGGGGCTACACCTTC
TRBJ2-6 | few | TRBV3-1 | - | CASSLRRRFSGANVLTF | TGTGCCAGCAGCCTCCGACGAAGATTCTCTGGGGCCAACGTCCTGACTTTC
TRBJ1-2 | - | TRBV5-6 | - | CASSLIFQGGGYTF | TGTGCCAGCAGCTTGATCTTCCAAGGGGGTGGCTACACCTTC
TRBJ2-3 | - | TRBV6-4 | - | CASSDDLSADTQYF | TGTGCCAGCAGTGACGACCTGAGCGCAGATACGCAGTATTTT
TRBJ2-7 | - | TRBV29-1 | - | CSVRRGNEQYF | TGCAGCGTGAGGAGGGGGAACGAGCAGTACTTC
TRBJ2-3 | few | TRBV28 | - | CASSPASSFPDTQYF | TGTGCCAGCAGTCCGGCCTCCAGTTTCCCAGATACGCAGTATTTT
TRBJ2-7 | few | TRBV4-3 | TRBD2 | CASSPSQGGVYEQYF | TGCGCCAGCAGCCCAAGTCAGGGAGGGGTTTACGAGCAGTACTTC
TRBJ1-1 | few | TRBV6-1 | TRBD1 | CASSKQGQFTEAFF | TGTGCCAGCAGCAAGCAGGGACAGTTCACTGAAGCTTTCTTT
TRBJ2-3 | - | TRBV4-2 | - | CASSPRGRGAPDTQYF | TGTGCCAGCAGCCCTAGGGGCAGGGGAGCTCCAGATACGCAGTATTTT
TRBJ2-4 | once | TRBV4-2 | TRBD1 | CASSRWDRYTKNIQYF | TGTGCCAGCAGCCGATGGGACAGGTACACCAAAAACATTCAGTACTTC
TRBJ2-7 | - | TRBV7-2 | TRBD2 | CASSLDPPRGAYNEQYF | TGTGCCAGCAGCTTAGACCCCCCGCGGGGGGCCTACAATGAGCAGTACTTC
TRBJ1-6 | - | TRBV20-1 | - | CSATDSASPLHF | TGCAGTGCCACCGACTCTGCTTCACCCCTCCACTTT
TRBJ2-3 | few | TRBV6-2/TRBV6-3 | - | CATRSTVDTQYF | TGTGCCACCCGTTCGACCGTGGATACGCAGTATTTT
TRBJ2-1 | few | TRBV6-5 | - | CASSYSNGGNEQFF | TGTGCCAGCAGTTACTCGAACGGAGGCAATGAGCAGTTCTTC
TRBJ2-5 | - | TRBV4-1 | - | CASSQGTTRETQYF | TGCGCCAGCAGCCAAGGGACCACTAGAGAGACCCAGTACTTC
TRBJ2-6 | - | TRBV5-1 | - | CASSLAPTGANVLTF | TGCGCCAGCAGCTTGGCCCCTACTGGGGCCAACGTCCTGACTTTC
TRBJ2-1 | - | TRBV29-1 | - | CSVAEGGLREQFF | TGCAGCGTCGCCGAAGGGGGTCTCCGGGAGCAGTTCTTC
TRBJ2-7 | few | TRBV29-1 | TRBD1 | CSVADRGVYEQYF | TGCAGCGTCGCGGACAGGGGGGTCTACGAGCAGTACTTC
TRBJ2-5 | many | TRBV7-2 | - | CASSLGPAQETQYF | TGTGCCAGCAGTTTGGGCCCTGCCCAAGAGACCCAGTACTTC
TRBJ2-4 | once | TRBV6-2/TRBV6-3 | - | CASSYVGRRGEEQYF | TGTGCCAGCAGTTACGTTGGACGCAGGGGGGAGGAGCAGTACTTC
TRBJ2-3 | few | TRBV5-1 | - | CASRRAIDTQYF | TGCGCCAGCAGGAGGGCAATAGATACGCAGTATTTT
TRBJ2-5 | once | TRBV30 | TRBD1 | CAWSPRGRGQQETQYF | TGTGCCTGGAGTCCGAGGGGGCGCGGTCAACAAGAGACCCAGTACTTC
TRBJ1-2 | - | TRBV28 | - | CASSPHRELNYGYTF | TGTGCCAGCAGTCCCCACAGGGAATTAAACTATGGCTACACCTTC
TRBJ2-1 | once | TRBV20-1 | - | CSARGFPSEQFF | TGCAGTGCTAGAGGGTTTCCGTCGGAGCAGTTCTTC
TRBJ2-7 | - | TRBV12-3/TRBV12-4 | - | CASGYPSLSYEQYF | TGTGCCAGCGGTTACCCTTCACTCTCCTACGAACAGTACTTC
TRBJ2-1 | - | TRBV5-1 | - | CASSLEQVSSYNEQFF | TGCGCCAGCAGCTTGGAGCAGGTCTCCTCCTACAATGAGCAGTTCTTC
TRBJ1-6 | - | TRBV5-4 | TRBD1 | CASSLGQGSNSPLHF | TGTGCCAGCAGCTTGGGACAGGGAAGCAATTCACCCCTCCACTTT
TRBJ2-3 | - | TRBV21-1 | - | CASSKDQITDTQYF | TGTGCCAGCAGCAAGGACCAGATCACAGATACGCAGTATTTT
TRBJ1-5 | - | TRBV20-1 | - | CSARDPGHSNQPQHF | TGCAGTGCTAGAGATCCGGGACATAGCAATCAGCCCCAGCATTTT
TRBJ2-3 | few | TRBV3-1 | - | CASSPPSRGYTDTQYF | TGTGCCAGCAGCCCACCCTCCCGGGGATACACAGATACGCAGTATTTT
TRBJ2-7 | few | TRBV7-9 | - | CASSSQEGRWAWEQYF | TGTGCCAGCAGCTCGCAGGAAGGGAGGTGGGCCTGGGAGCAGTACTTC
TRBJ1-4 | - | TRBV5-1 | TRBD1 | CASSRGQNNEKLFF | TGCGCCAGCAGTAGGGGACAGAATAATGAAAAACTGTTTTTT
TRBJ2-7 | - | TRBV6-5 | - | CASSFIGVYEQYF | TGTGCCAGCAGTTTCATCGGGGTCTACGAGCAGTACTTC
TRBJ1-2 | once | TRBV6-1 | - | CASQVAVDRGYTF | TGTGCCAGTCAGGTGGCCGTGGATCGTGGCTACACCTTC
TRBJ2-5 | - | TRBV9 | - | CASSAGLNQETQYF | TGTGCCAGCAGCGCCGGGCTCAACCAAGAGACCCAGTACTTC
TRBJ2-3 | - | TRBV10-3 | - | CAISPVAEKGTDTQYF | TGTGCCATCAGCCCCGTAGCGGAGAAGGGGACAGATACGCAGTATTTT
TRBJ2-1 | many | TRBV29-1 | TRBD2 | CSAQRASGGFNEQFF | TGCAGCGCCCAGAGAGCTAGCGGGGGTTTCAATGAGCAGTTCTTC
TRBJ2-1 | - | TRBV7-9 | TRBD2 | CASSHPSGGTNEQFF | TGTGCCAGCAGCCACCCTAGCGGGGGCACCAATGAGCAGTTCTTC
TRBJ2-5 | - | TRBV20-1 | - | CSAGSHEGRETQYF | TGCAGTGCCGGGTCACATGAGGGGAGGGAGACCCAGTACTTC
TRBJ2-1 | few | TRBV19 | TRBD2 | CASSIAGGRDEQFF | TGTGCCAGTAGTATCGCCGGGGGGAGGGATGAGCAGTTCTTC
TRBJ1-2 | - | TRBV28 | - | CATEPGFGNYGYTF | TGTGCCACTGAACCAGGGTTTGGAAACTATGGCTACACCTTC